A selection of T cell receptor beta chains follows, all from one sample in a study of cytomegalovirus exposure and HLA in healthy donors. Measured with immunoSEQ multiplex PCR; TCRdb has only the in-frame clones, and not every one. Among roughly 200,000 clones listed, approximately 85% were seen once. Sequencing input: PBMCs. These receptors were obtained from a woman in her fifties or sixties in good health and CMV-seronegative. CDR3s include the opening cysteine and the closing phenylalanine or tryptophan. D genes are given only for firm matches.

d_call,v_call,cdr3_aa
NA,TRBV27,CASSLKGWQNSNTEAFF
TRBD1,TRBV6-4,CASRRQGNGELFF
TRBD1,TRBV7-2,CASSPAGTGGSATQYF
TRBD2,TRBV15,CATRKGLAGGPGREQYF
TRBD1,TRBV30,CAWTVGQGKNTEAFF
TRBD1,TRBV15,CATSVGTVPYGNTF
NA,TRBV27,CASSLLWAMSSYEQYF
NA,TRBV28,CASSFRTTASSYNEQFF
TRBD1,TRBV15,CATSRVRQGGGDEKLFF
NA,TRBV27,CASSLLAQPQHF
NA,TRBV5-1,CASSLVAGQSEQYF
TRBD2,TRBV5-1,CASSLGLAGTSYEQFF
NA,TRBV6-6,CASSRAGRRNTEAFF
NA,TRBV27,CASSLGSPNEQFF
NA,TRBV5-1,CASSLDTGLTEAFF
TRBD2,TRBV28,CASSLGLGLAGGRSSTDTQYF
TRBD1,TRBV7-9,CSSRGGEETQYF
NA,TRBV5-6,CASSPGVARGSNQPQHF
NA,TRBV14,CASSQVLSEQYF
NA,TRBV7-8,CASSLGQERAYGYTF
TRBD2,TRBV5-1,CASSLAPTSGYNEQFF
TRBD2,TRBV28,CASSASGRQVYEQYF
NA,TRBV5-1,CASSFRTVSTDTQYF
NA,TRBV9,CASSVNTGGMETQYF
TRBD1,TRBV18,CASAGTGGHGYTF
NA,TRBV9,CASSVVPGVEAFF
TRBD1,TRBV18,CASSPEGQVYNEQFF
NA,TRBV18,CASSPPLVYEQYF
NA,TRBV28,CASSLVARNTQYF
NA,TRBV5-6,CASRLGLAAVGTQYF
NA,TRBV7-9,CASSSPMGLTNEKLFF